This T cell receptor beta chain comes out of a study of shared clonotypes between healthy human individuals. Germline V gene sequence: CDR1 MNHEY, CDR2 SMNVEV (reference sequence). V lost 3 bases, J lost 2 bases, and 17 bases lay in between. The CDR3 is 16 residues long. This clone appeared a few times. No antigen is known for it. The repertoire was sequenced with immunoSEQ multiplex PCR; TCRdb's copy has only in-frame clones and lacks some. The repertoire holds approximately 640,000 clones, with 72% as singletons. Study-wide points: Estimated richness values were generally larger in naive subsets than in memory subsets.

The clonotype was recovered from a young woman in good health. The chain has TRBV27 and TRBJ2-7, with TRBD2 as a possible D gene (5 bases). The sequenced sample consisted of memory CD4+ T cells sorted from blood. Regarding subset: CD45RA-negative fraction. As DNA, the CDR3 is TGTGCCAGCAGTTTGAGGGTCGGAGTAGACCCCTACGAGCAGTACTTC. This codes for CASSLRVGVDPYEQYF.